One and the same sample provided the 23 T cell receptor beta chains below, sequenced in a study of cytomegalovirus exposure and HLA in healthy donors. 13 Jbeta primers and 60 Vbeta primers were used for the PCR. Sequencing used immunoSEQ multiplex PCR; TCRdb keeps in-frame clones, though not all of them. The data hold 200,000 to 250,000 clones, with more than 75% observed a single time. Specimen: PBMCs. The receptors come from a woman aged 40-49 years in good health and CMV-seronegative.

The chain employs TRBV27 and TRBJ1-1; the D gene is possibly TRBD1 (5 bases). The CDR3 runs 13 residues. Germline V lookup: CDR1 MNHEY, CDR2 SMNVEV (reference sequence). V was shortened by 4 bases and J by 4 bases, with 10 bases between the two germline ends. The CDR3 DNA sequence: TGTGCCAGCAGTTCCCGACAGATCACTGAAGCTTTCTTT. Residues: CASSSRQITEAFF.

This chain connects TRBV6-5 to TRBJ2-5, with D tentatively TRBD2 (6 bases). This CDR3 has 14 residues. Germline assignment: CDR1 MNHEY and CDR2 SVGAGI. The V and J ends lost 6 bases and 0 bases respectively, with 11 bases between them. CDR3 region: CASSQGLDQETQYF. The DNA for the CDR3 is TGTGCCAGCAGCCAGGGACTGGACCAAGAGACCCAGTACTTC.

This clone was seen a few times. V and J are TRBV6-6 and TRBJ1-1; D call uncertain. The CDR3 is 12 amino acids. CDR1 and CDR2 (germline): MNHNY, SVGAGI (reference sequence). Trimming pared 7 bases from V and 2 bases from J, leaving 8 bases between. The CDR3 sequence is CASTATNTEAFF. The CDR3 DNA sequence: TGTGCCAGCACAGCGACTAACACTGAAGCTTTCTTT.

The chain has TRBV4-1 and TRBJ2-1; 12 nucleotides line up with TRBD2. J gave up 6 bases and V 3 bases, and 3 bases lay outside the gene matches. This CDR3 region has 15 residues. Germline-derived CDR1 and CDR2 are MGHRA and YSYEKL. The CDR3 reads CASSHGLAGSNEQFF. The CDR3 DNA sequence: TGCGCCAGCAGCCATGGACTAGCGGGGAGCAATGAGCAGTTCTTC.

The chain combines TRBV6-5 with TRBJ2-7; 7 nucleotides agree with TRBD2. The J segment lost 2 bases and the V segment lost 2 bases, leaving 3 bases of the junction unmatched. CDR3 length equals 14 residues. In germline, CDR1 is MNHEY, CDR2 SVGAGI. The CDR3 protein is CASSYVGRTYEQYF. The DNA for the CDR3 is TGTGCCAGCAGTTACGTCGGGAGGACCTACGAGCAGTACTTC.

This clone was detected once. The rearrangement uses TRBV27 and TRBJ1-5; 9 nucleotides agree with TRBD1. Germline CDR1 is MNHEY and CDR2 is SMNVEV (reference sequence). This CDR3 has 13 amino acids. V trimming: 6 bases; J trimming: 4 bases; junction bases outside the gene matches: 1. The CDR3 reads CASSGTGNQPQHF. The DNA for the CDR3 is TGTGCCAGCAGCGGGACAGGGAATCAGCCCCAGCATTTT.

There are a few counts of this clone. The gene calls are TRBV5-5 and TRBJ1-5, with 10 bases aligning to TRBD1. The CDR3 has 16 residues. Germline V gene data show CDR1 as SGHKS and CDR2 as YYEKEE (reference sequence). Germline trimming cut 4 bases from V and 7 bases from J; bases unmatched to any gene: 11. The CDR3 bases are TGTGCCAGCAGCATTGGGACAGGGGCTGCGGGGCAGCCCCAGCATTTT. It codes for CASSIGTGAAGQPQHF. The full variable domain, its missing parts supplied by reference TRBV5-5 and TRBJ1-5, is DAGVTQSPTHLIKTRGQQVTLRCSPISGHKSVSWYQQVLGQGPQFIFQYYEKEERGRGNFPDRFSARQFPNYSSELNVNALLLGDSALYLCASSIGTGAAGQPQHFGDGTRLSIL.

This sequence joins TRBV5-6 and TRBJ1-2; D is unresolved. V shed 3 bases and J shed 3 bases, with 6 bases lying between them. Germline V gives CDR1 SGHDT, CDR2 YYEEEE. This CDR3 is 12 amino acids long. Here the CDR3 reads CASSSTYYGYTF. The DNA for the CDR3 is TGTGCCAGCAGCTCGACATACTATGGCTACACCTTC.

V is TRBV5-1 and J is TRBJ2-6; D is possibly TRBD1 (6 bases). The CDR3 sequence is 16 residues long. Germline V gene sequence: CDR1 SGHRS, CDR2 YFSETQ. V was cut by 5 bases and J by 1 base, with 13 bases left in between. The CDR3 is CASRKDSLSGANVLTF. The DNA of the CDR3 is TGCGCCAGCAGAAAGGACAGCCTTTCTGGGGCCAACGTCCTGACTTTC.

The chain couples TRBV30 to TRBJ2-5; 10 positions agree with TRBD2. The CDR3 is 15 amino acids. Trimming at V came to 2 bases and at J to 1 base, leaving 4 bases not matched to a gene. Per germline, CDR1 GTSNPN and CDR2 SVGIG (reference sequence). CDR3 DNA sequence: TGTGCCTGGAGTATTTGGACTAGCGGCCAAGAGACCCAGTACTTC. It is translated as CAWSIWTSGQETQYF.

The chain carries TRBV5-1 and TRBJ1-2, with TRBD1 as a possible D gene (6 bases). Between the trimmed V and J ends, which lost 3 bases and 8 bases, there was a span of 26 bases. Per the germline V gene, CDR1 is SGHRS and CDR2 is YFSETQ. This CDR3 spans 17 amino acids. This CDR3 is CASSSGPLGQGLGGYTF. Here the CDR3 DNA reads TGCGCCAGCAGCTCCGGGCCATTGGGGCAGGGGCTCGGGGGCTACACCTTC.

The rearrangement links TRBV4-2 to TRBJ2-5; 11 bases line up with TRBD2. The DNA end favors TRBJ2-7, so the J call may be wrong. Germline V gene sequence: CDR1 LGHNA, CDR2 YNFKEQ. The CDR3 is 15 amino acids. This CDR3 reads CASSLLAGERYEQYF. In nucleotides, the CDR3 is TGTGCCAGCAGCTTACTAGCGGGAGAACGCTACGAGCAGTACTTC.

This clone was seen once. V is TRBV7-9 and J is TRBJ2-7; TRBD2 aligns across 12 bases. The germline CDR1 and CDR2 sequences are SEHNR and FQNEAQ (reference sequence). The CDR3 has 18 amino acids. The V gene end was trimmed by 6 bases and the J gene end by 1 base; junction bases not matched to a gene: 13. DNA of the CDR3: TGTGCCAGCAGTTATAATCCGGGACTAGCGGGCCGATCCTACGAGCAGTACTTC. Translation gives CASSYNPGLAGRSYEQYF. Based on the CDR3 plus reference TRBV7-9 and TRBJ2-7, the full variable domain is DTGVSQNPRHKITKRGQNVTFRCDPISEHNRLYWYRQTLGQGPEFLTYFQNEAQLEKSRLLSDRFSAERPKGSFSTLEIQRTEQGDSAMYLCASSYNPGLAGRSYEQYFGPGTRLTVT.

This sequence joins TRBV27 and TRBJ2-5, with 9 bases lining up with TRBD1. Judging by the DNA end, TRBJ2-7 fits better; the J call may be wrong. Per germline, CDR1 MNHEY and CDR2 SMNVEV (reference sequence). The CDR3 covers 14 residues. The CDR3 region is CASGRQGGTYEQYF. The DNA for the CDR3 is TGTGCCAGCGGCCGACAGGGGGGGACCTACGAGCAGTACTTC.

The rearrangement uses TRBV7-9 and TRBJ2-1, with 10 bases matching TRBD1. CDR1 and CDR2 (germline): SEHNR, FQNEAQ (reference sequence). CDR3 length: 15 residues. With V trimmed by 5 bases and J by 1 base, 2 bases remained unmatched. CDR3 coding DNA: TGTGCCAGCAGCGGACAGGGGGGGTCCTACAATGAGCAGTTCTTC. The encoded protein is CASSGQGGSYNEQFF.

This rearrangement joins TRBV29-1 to TRBJ2-5, with 7 bases that match TRBD1. CDR1 and CDR2 from the germline V gene are SQVTM and ANQGSEA. The CDR3 has 15 residues. J was trimmed by 2 bases and V by 6 bases; bases with no gene match: 12. CDR3 sequence: CSVIQKPGQQETQYF. CDR3 DNA sequence: TGCAGCGTCATCCAGAAACCGGGACAGCAAGAGACCCAGTACTTC.

This chain joins TRBV6-1 and TRBJ2-7; 9 positions match TRBD2. After removal of 2 bases from V and 2 bases from J, the junction contained 7 bases not matched to a gene. Germline CDR1 and CDR2: MNHNS and SASEGT. The CDR3 contains 16 residues. CDR3 coding DNA: TGTGCCAGCAGTGAATCCACAGCGGGAGGCGCCTACGAGCAGTACTTC. Encoded protein: CASSESTAGGAYEQYF.

This chain connects TRBV5-1 to TRBJ2-5; D possibly corresponds to TRBD2 (6 bases). CDR3 length equals 14 residues. Per the germline V gene, CDR1 is SGHRS and CDR2 is YFSETQ. V lost 2 bases, J lost 2 bases, and 10 bases lay in between. The CDR3 region is CASSLDSGQETQYF. The CDR3 bases are TGCGCCAGCAGCTTAGACAGCGGGCAAGAGACCCAGTACTTC. The whole variable domain, remainder taken from reference TRBV5-1 and TRBJ2-5, is KAGVTQTPRYLIKTRGQQVTLSCSPISGHRSVSWYQQTPGQGLQFLFEYFSETQRNKGNFPGRFSGRQFSNSRSEMNVSTLELGDSALYLCASSLDSGQETQYFGPGTRLLVL.

The chain couples TRBV27 to TRBJ1-1, with TRBD1 identical over 8 bases. With V trimmed by 6 bases and J by 1 base, 7 bases remained unmatched. Per germline, CDR1 MNHEY and CDR2 SMNVEV (reference sequence). The CDR3 sequence is 15 residues long. CDR3 nucleotides: TGTGCCAGCAGAAAACAGGGGGAAGGGAACACTGAAGCTTTCTTT. The encoded protein is CASRKQGEGNTEAFF.

The rearrangement joins TRBV5-1 to TRBJ1-3, with a tentative D call TRBD1 (6 bases). Germline lookup yields CDR1 SGHRS and CDR2 YFSETQ. This CDR3 contains 16 residues. The V gene lost 0 bases and the J gene lost 1 base, with 11 bases spanning the gap. The CDR3 nucleotides are TGCGCCAGCAGCTTGGGGGGGCTCCCATCTGGAAACACCATATATTTT. It is translated as CASSLGGLPSGNTIYF.

V gene TRBV19 combines with J gene TRBJ2-2, with D tentatively TRBD2 (6 bases). This CDR3 comprises 15 residues. V lost 9 bases to trimming and J lost 0 bases, with 14 bases between them. CDR1 and CDR2 (germline): LNHDA, SQIVND (reference sequence). The CDR3 DNA reads as TGTGCCAGCCGACCTAGCGCAGCGAACACCGGGGAGCTGTTTTTT. Translated, it gives CASRPSAANTGELFF.

This clone appeared a few times. V usage is TRBV7-3 and J usage is TRBJ1-1; 7 nucleotides line up with TRBD1. CDR3 length equals 14 residues. Germline V lookup: CDR1 SGHTA, CDR2 FQGTGA. V lost 0 bases and J lost 4; bases outside the gene matches: 2. The CDR3 loop reads CASSLTGDSTEAFF. As DNA, the CDR3 is TGTGCCAGCAGCTTAACGGGGGACAGCACTGAAGCTTTCTTT.

This clone was seen just once. The chain recombines TRBV7-9 with TRBJ2-5, with 8 positions matching TRBD1. The better agreement between TRBJ2-7 and the DNA end casts doubt on the J call. Germline lookup yields CDR1 SEHNR and CDR2 FQNEAQ (reference sequence). This CDR3 spans 15 amino acids. The CDR3 protein is CASSRQGPTSYEQYF. The CDR3 region has the DNA TGTGCCAGCAGCCGACAGGGGCCGACCTCCTACGAGCAGTACTTC.